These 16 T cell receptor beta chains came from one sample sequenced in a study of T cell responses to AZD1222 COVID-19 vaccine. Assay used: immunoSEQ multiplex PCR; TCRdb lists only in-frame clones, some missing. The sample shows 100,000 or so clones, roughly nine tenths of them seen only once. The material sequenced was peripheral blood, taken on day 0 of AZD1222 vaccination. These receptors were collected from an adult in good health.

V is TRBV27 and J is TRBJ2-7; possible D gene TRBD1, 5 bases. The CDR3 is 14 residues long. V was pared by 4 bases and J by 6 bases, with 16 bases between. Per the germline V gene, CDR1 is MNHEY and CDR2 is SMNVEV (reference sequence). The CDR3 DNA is TGTGCCAGCAGTTCCTGGACACGCCGGGTCGAGCAGTACTTC. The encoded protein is CASSSWTRRVEQYF.

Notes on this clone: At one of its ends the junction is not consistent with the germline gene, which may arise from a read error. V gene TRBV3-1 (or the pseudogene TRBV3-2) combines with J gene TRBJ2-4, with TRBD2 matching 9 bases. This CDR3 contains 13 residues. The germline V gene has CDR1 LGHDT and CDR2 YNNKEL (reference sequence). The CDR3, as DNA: TGTGCCAGCAGCCCGGGGACTAGCCCCAATCCGCACTTC. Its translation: CASSPGTSPNPHF.

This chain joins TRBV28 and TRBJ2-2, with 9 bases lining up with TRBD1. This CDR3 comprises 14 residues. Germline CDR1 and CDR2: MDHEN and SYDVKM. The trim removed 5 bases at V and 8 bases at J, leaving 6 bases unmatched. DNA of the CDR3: TGTGCCAGCAGTACCGGACAGGGGAGAGGGGAGCTGTTTTTT. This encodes CASSTGQGRGELFF. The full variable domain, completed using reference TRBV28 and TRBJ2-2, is DVKVTQSSRYLVKRTGEKVFLECVQDMDHENMFWYRQDPGLGLRLIYFSYDVKMKEKGDIPEGYSVSREKKERFSLILESASTNQTSMYLCASSTGQGRGELFFGEGSRLTVL.

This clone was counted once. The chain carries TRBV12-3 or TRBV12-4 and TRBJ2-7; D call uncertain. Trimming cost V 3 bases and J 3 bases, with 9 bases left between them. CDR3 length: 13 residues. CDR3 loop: CASSFDENYEQYF. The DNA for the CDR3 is TGTGCCAGCAGTTTTGACGAGAACTACGAGCAGTACTTC.

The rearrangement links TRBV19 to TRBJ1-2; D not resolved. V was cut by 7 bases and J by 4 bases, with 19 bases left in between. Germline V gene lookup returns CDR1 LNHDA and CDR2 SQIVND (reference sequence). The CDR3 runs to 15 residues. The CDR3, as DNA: TGTGCCAGTAAGGTAGGGCAGTTGGAACCCTATGGCTACACCTTC. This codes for CASKVGQLEPYGYTF.

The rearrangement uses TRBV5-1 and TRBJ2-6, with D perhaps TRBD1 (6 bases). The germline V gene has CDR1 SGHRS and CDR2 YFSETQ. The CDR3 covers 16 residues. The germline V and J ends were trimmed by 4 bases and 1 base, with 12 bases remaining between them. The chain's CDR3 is CASSAEGESGANVLTF. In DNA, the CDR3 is TGCGCCAGCAGCGCTGAGGGGGAGTCTGGGGCCAACGTCCTGACTTTC.

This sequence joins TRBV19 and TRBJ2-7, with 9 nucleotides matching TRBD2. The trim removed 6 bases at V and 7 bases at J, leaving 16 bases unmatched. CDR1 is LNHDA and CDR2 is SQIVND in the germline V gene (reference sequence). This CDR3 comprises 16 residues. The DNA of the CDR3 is TGTGCCAGTAGCCCAACCTCAGGTAGCGGGAGTAGGGAGCAGTACTTC. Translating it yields CASSPTSGSGSREQYF.

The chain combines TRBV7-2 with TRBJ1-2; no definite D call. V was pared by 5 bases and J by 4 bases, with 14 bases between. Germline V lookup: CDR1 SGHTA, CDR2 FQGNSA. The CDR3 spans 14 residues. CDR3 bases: TGTGCCAGCAGCCCCGAAGGTTACGGCTATGGCTACACCTTC. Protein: CASSPEGYGYGYTF.

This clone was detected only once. CDR3 loop: CASSHRVSVQETQYF. The CDR3 DNA reads TGTGCCAGCAGTCACAGGGTATCAGTCCAAGAGACCCAGTACTTC. The rearrangement links TRBV11-3 to TRBJ2-5, with D maybe TRBD1 (6 bases). Trimming left V 6 bases short and J 1 base short, with 15 bases between. CDR1 is SGHNT and CDR2 is YENEEA in the germline V gene. This CDR3 contains 15 residues.

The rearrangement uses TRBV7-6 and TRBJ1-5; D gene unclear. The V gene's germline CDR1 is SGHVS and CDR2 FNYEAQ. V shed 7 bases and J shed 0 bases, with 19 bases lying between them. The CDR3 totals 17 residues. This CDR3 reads CASNEGPGPLSNQPQHF. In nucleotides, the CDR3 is TGTGCCAGCAACGAAGGCCCGGGCCCCCTTAGCAATCAGCCCCAGCATTTT.

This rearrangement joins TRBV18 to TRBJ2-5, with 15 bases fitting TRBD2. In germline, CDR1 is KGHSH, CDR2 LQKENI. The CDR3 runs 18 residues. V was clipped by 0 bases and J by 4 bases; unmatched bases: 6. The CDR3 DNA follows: TGTGCCAGCTCACCACCGGGACTAGCGGGAGGTGCGGGAGAGACCCAGTACTTC. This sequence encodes CASSPPGLAGGAGETQYF.

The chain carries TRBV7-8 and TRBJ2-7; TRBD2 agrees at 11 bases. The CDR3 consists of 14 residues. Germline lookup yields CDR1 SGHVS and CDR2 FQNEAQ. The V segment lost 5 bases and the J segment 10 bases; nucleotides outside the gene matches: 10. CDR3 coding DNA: TGTGCCAGCAGCGCCTCGGGGGGACTAGCGGAACAGTACTTC. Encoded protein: CASSASGGLAEQYF.

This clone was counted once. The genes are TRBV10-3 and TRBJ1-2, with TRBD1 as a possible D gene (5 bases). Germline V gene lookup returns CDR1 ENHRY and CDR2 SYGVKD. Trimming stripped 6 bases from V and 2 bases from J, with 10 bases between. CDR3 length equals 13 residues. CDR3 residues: CAISLGENYGYTF. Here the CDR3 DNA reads TGTGCCATCAGCCTAGGGGAGAACTATGGCTACACCTTC.

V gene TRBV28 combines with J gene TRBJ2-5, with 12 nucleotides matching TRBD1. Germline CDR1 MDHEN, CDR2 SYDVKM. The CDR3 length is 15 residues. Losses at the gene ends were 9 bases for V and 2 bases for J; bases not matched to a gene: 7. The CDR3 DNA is TGTGCCAGTAACCGGGACAGGGGGCGACAAGAGACCCAGTACTTC. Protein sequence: CASNRDRGRQETQYF.

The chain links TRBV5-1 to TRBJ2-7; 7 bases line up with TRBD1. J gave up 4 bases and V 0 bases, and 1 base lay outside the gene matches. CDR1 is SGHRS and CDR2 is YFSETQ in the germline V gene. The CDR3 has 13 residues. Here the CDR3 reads CASSLVQGYEQYF. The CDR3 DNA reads TGCGCCAGCAGCTTGGTACAGGGGTACGAGCAGTACTTC.

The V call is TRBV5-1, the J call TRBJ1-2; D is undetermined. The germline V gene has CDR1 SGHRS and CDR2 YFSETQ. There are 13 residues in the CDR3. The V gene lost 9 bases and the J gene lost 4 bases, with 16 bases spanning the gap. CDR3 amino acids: CATETGDGYGYTF. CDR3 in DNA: TGCGCCACCGAGACCGGGGATGGCTATGGCTACACCTTC.